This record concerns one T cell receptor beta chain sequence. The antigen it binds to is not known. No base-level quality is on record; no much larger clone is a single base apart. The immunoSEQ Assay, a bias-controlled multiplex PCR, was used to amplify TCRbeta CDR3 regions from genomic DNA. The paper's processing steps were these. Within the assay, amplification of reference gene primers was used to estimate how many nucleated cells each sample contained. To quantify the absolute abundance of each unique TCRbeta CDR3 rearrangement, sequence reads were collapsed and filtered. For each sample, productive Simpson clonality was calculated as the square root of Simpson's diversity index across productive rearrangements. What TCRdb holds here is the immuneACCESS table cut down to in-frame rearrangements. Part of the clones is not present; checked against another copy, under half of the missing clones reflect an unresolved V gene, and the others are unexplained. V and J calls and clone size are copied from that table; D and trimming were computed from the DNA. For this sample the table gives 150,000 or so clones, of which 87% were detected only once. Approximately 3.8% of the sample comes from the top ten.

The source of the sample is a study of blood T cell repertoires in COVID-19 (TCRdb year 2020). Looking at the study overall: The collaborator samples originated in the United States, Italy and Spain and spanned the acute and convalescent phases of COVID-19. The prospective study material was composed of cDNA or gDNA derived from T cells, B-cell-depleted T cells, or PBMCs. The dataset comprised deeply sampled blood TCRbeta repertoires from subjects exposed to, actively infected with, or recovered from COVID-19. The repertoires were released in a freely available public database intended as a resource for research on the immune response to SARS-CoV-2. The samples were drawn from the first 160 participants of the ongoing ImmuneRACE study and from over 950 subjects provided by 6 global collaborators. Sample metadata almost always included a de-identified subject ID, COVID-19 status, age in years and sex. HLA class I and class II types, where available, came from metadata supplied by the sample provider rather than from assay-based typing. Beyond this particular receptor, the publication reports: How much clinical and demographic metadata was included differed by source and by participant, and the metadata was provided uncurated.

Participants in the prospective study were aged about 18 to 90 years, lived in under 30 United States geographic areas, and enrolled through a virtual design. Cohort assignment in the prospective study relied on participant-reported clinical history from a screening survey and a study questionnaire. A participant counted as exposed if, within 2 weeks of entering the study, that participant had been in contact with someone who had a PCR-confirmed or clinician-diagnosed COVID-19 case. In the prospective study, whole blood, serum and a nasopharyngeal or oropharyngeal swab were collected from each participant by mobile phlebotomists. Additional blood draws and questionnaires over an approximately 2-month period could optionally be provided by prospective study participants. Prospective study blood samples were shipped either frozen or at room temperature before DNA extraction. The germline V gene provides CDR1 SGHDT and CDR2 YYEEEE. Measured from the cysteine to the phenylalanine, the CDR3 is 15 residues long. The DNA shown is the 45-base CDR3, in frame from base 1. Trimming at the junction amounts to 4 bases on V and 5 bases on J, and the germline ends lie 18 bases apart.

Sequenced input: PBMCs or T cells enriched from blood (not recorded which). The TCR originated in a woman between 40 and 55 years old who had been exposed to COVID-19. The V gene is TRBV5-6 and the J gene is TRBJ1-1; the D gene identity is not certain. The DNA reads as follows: TGTGCCAGCAGCGCAGGAACCGGGGAGTGGACTGAAGCTTTCTTT. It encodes CASSAGTGEWTEAFF.